The clone carrying this T cell receptor (beta chain) was observed a handful of times. Its antigen is not identified. The identical CDR3 is also encoded by other nucleotide sequences in the sample. The data are from a study of beta chain features in type 1 diabetes. Study information: Cell yields, gender and age were comparable in patients and healthy donors. Analysis included 107,917,701 sorted cells drawn from all samples. Regarding the study as a whole: Among patients, naive, central memory and Treg TCRB repertoires appeared more similar than among healthy donors. TCRB CDR3 length was moderately but significantly reduced in all four CD4+ subsets of Type 1 diabetes patients.

What was sequenced were expressed TCRB transcripts, since all of the isolated RNA had been reverse transcribed. Libraries were prepared by immunoSEQ multiplex PCR; TCRdb keeps only in-frame clonotypes and omits some of them. The sample yields about 230,000 clones, under 20% seen once. The germline CDR1 and CDR2 sequences are MDHEN and SYDVKM. V lost 2 bases to trimming and J lost 4 bases, with 5 bases between them. This CDR3 has 12 residues. This chain connects TRBV28 to TRBJ1-2; no clear D. The specimen was naive CD4+ T cells from blood. This receptor was obtained from a man aged 30 to 45 with type 1 diabetes. CDR3 nucleotide sequence: TGTGCCAGCAGTTTAGGAGGCTATGGCTACACCTTC. Its translation is CASSLGGYGYTF.